The clone carrying this T cell receptor (beta chain) came up many times. Its antigen remains unidentified. The data are from a study of T cells in Graves' hyperthyroidism and ophthalmopathy. Study outcomes and limitations: Among thyroid clonotypes expanded above 0.001, most also appeared in blood.

Germline V gives CDR1 PRHDT, CDR2 FYEKMQ (reference sequence). This CDR3 region has 15 residues. The J segment lost 4 bases and the V segment lost 5 bases, leaving 6 bases of the junction unmatched. The CDR3 regions of TCR beta were amplified from RNA transcripts. A first-round RT-PCR of the TCR CDR3 used the HTBI primer set. From the multiplex PCR reads, TCRdb called clonotypes with MiXCR, one entry per CDR3 protein. The sample gives hundreds of thousands of distinct CDR3 sequences, 13% to 15% of which show up once; about 12% is in the top ten. This chain connects TRBV13 to TRBJ2-7; 12 positions match TRBD2. Input material: blood. The receptor's source is a woman aged 50 to 60 with Graves' ophthalmopathy. The CDR3 DNA sequence: TGTGCCAGCAGCCGGATACTAGCGGGAGGATACGAGCAGTACTTC. It codes for CASSRILAGGYEQYF.